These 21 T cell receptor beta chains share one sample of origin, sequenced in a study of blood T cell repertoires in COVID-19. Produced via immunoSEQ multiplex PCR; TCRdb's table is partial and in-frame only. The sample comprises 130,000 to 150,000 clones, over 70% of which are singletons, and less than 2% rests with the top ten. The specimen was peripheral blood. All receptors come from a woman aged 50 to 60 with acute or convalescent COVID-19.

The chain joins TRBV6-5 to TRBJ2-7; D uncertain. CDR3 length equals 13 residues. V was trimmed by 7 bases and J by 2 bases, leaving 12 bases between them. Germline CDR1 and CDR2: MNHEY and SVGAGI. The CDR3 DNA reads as TGTGCCAGCAACGCACCATCTACCTACGAGCAGTACTTC. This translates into CASNAPSTYEQYF.

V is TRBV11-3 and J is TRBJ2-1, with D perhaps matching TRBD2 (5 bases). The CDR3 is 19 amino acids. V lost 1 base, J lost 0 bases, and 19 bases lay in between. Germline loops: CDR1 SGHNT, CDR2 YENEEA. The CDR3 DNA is TGTGCCAGCAGCTTAGGCCCATCCATGCGGGTTAGCTCCTACAATGAGCAGTTCTTC. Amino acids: CASSLGPSMRVSSYNEQFF.

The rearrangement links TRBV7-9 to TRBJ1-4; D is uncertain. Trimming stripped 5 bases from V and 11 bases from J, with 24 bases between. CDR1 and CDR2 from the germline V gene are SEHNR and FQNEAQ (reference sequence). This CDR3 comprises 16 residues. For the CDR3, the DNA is TGTGCCAGCAGCCCGTTTGGGGAAGGAGAGGGTGAGAAACTGTTTTTT. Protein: CASSPFGEGEGEKLFF.

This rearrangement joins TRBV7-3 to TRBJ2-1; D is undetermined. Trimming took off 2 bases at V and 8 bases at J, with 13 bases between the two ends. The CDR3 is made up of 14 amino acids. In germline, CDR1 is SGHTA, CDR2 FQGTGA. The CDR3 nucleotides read TGTGCCAGCAGCTTAGCGGCTAGTTACGATGAGCAGTTCTTC. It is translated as CASSLAASYDEQFF.

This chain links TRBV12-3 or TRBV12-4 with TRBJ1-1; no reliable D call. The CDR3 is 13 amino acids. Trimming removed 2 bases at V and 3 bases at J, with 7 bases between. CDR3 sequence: CASSLTGYTEAFF. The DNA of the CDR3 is TGTGCCAGCAGTTTAACCGGGTACACTGAAGCTTTCTTT.

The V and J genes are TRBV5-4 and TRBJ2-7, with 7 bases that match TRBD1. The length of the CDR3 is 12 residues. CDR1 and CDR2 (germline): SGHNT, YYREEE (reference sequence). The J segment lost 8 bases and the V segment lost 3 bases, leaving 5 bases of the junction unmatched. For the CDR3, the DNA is TGTGCCAGCAGCTCGCCTAGGGGGCAGCAGTACTTC. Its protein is CASSSPRGQQYF.

CDR3 bases: TGTGCCAGTAGTATAGGACAGGCGGCCTACGAGCAGTACTTC. Protein: CASSIGQAAYEQYF. The rearrangement joins TRBV19 to TRBJ2-7, with a tentative D call TRBD1 (6 bases). The CDR3 extends over 14 amino acids. CDR1 is LNHDA and CDR2 is SQIVND in the germline V gene (reference sequence). V was pared by 1 base and J by 2 bases, with 9 bases between.

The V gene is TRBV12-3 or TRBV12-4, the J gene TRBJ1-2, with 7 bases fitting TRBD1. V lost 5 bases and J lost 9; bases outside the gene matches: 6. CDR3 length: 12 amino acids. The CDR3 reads CASSITGVSYTF. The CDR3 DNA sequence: TGTGCCAGCAGTATTACAGGGGTTAGCTACACCTTC.

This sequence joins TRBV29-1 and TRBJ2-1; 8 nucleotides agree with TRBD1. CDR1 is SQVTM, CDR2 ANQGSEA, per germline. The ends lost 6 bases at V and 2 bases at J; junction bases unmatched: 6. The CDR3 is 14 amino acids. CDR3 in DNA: TGCAGCGTCCAGTTGACAGGGGCCTACAATGAGCAGTTCTTC. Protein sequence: CSVQLTGAYNEQFF.

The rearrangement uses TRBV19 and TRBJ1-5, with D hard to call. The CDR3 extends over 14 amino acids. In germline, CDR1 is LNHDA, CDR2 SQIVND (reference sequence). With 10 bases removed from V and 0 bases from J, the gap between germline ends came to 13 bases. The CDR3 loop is CATDTPFSNQPQHF. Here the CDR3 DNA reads TGTGCCACTGACACGCCATTTAGCAATCAGCCCCAGCATTTT.

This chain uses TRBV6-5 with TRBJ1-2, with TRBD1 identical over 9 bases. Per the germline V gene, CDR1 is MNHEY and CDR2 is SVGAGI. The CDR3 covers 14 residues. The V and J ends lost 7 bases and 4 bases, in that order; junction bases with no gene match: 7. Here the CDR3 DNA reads TGTGCCAGCAACCCGGGACAGGGAACCTATGGCTACACCTTC. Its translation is CASNPGQGTYGYTF.

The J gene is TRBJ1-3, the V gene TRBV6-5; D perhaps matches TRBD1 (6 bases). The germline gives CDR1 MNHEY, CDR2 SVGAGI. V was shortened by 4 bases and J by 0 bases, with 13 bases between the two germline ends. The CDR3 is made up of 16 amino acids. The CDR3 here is CASSSLQGSSGNTIYF. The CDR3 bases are TGTGCCAGCAGTTCCCTACAGGGAAGCTCTGGAAACACCATATATTTT.

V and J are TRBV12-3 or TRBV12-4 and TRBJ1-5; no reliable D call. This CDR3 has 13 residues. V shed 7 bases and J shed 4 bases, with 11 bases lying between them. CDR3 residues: CASTISQNQPQHF. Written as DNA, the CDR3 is TGTGCCAGCACGATCTCCCAGAATCAGCCCCAGCATTTT.

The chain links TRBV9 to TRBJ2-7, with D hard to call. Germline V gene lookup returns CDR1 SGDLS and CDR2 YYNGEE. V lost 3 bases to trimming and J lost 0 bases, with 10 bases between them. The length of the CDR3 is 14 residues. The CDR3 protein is CASSAADPSYEQYF. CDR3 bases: TGTGCCAGCAGCGCCGCAGATCCCTCCTACGAGCAGTACTTC.

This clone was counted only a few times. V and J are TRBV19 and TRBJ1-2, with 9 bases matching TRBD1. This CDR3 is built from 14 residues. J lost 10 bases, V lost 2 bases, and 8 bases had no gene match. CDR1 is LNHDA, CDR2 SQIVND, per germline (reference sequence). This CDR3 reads CASSIRGQGSDYTF. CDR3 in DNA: TGTGCCAGTAGTATAAGGGGACAGGGATCTGACTACACCTTC.

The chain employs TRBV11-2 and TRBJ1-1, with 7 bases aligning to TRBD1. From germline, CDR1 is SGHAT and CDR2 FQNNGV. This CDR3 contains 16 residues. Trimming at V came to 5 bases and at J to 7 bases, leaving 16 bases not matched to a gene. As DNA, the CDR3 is TGTGCCAGCAGCCCCCGACAGGGCCCAGGGGCGGGTGAAGCTTTCTTT. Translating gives CASSPRQGPGAGEAFF.

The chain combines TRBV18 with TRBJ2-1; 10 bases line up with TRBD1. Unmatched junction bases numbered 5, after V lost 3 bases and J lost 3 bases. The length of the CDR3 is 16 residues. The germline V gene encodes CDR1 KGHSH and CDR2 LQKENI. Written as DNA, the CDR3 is TGTGCCAGCTCACCTCCCGGGACAGGGGTCTACAATGAGCAGTTCTTC. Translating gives CASSPPGTGVYNEQFF.

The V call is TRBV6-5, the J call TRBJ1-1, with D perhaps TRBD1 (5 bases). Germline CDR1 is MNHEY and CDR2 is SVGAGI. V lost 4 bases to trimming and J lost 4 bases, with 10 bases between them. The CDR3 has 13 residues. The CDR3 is CASSSFRATEAFF. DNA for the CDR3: TGTGCCAGCAGTTCCTTCAGGGCCACTGAAGCTTTCTTT.

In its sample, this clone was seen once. The DNA of the CDR3 is TGTGCCAGCAGCCAAGGACAGGCGCCACAAGAGACCCAGTACTTC. It encodes CASSQGQAPQETQYF. This rearrangement joins TRBV4-2 to TRBJ2-5; possibly TRBD1 for D (6 bases). From germline, CDR1 is LGHNA and CDR2 YNFKEQ. Trimming removed 1 base at V and 2 bases at J, with 11 bases between. The CDR3 has 15 amino acids.

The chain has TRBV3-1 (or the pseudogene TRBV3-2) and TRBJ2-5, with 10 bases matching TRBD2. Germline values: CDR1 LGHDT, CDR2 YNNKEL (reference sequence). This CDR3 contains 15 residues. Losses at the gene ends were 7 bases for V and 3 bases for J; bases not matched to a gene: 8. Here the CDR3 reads CASNKAGGLEETQYF. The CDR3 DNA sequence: TGTGCCAGCAACAAAGCGGGGGGGCTGGAAGAGACCCAGTACTTC.

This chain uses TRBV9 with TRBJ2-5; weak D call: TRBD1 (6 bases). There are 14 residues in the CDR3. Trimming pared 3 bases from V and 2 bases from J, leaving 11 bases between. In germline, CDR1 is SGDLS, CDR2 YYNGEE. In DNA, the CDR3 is TGTGCCAGCAGCGCCACAGGGCTACAAGAGACCCAGTACTTC. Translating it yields CASSATGLQETQYF. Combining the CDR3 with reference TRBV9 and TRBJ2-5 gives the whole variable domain DSGVTQTPKHLITATGQRVTLRCSPRSGDLSVYWYQQSLDQGLQFLIQYYNGEERAKGNILERFSAQQFPDLHSELNLSSLELGDSALYFCASSATGLQETQYFGPGTRLLVL.